The rows below give T cell receptor beta chains drawn from one sample of a study of response to subunit inactivated influenza vaccine. MiXCR, run by TCRdb on the RT-PCR reads, gives a single entry per CDR3 protein. This table has roughly 780,000 distinct CDR3 sequences, about 18% appearing once. The starting material was PBMCs from blood, obtained more than 4 days after vaccination. These receptors all come from a man in his fifties or sixties who received an inactivated influenza vaccine. Each CDR3 is given with its conserved first and last residue. A D gene is named only where the DNA matches it firmly. Size values are once, few and many counts, or a class for expanded clones, and some rows have none.

TRBV6-1	TRBD1	15	TRBJ2-3	few	TGTGCCAGCAGTGCGTTACAGGGGTGGACAGATACGCAGTATTTT	CASSALQGWTDTQYF
TRBV20-1	TRBD1	14	TRBJ2-1	.	TGCAGTGCTGGACCGGCGACAGGGACCAATGAGCAGTTCTTC	CSAGPATGTNEQFF
TRBV10-3	.	16	TRBJ2-1	many	TGTGCCATCAGCTCAGGTGGGGGGGCCGTCTACAATGAGCAGTTCTTC	CAISSGGGAVYNEQFF
TRBV10-3	.	15	TRBJ2-2	.	TGTGCCATCAGTGACTGGGCTTCGAACACCGGGGAGCTGTTTTTT	CAISDWASNTGELFF
TRBV7-2	.	15	TRBJ2-1	.	TGTGCCAGCAGCTTACGGAGGGGCCTAAACAATGAGCAGTTCTTC	CASSLRRGLNNEQFF
TRBV29-1	TRBD2	12	TRBJ2-5	.	TGCAGCGCCTCTACGGGGGGGGAGACCCAGTACTTC	CSASTGGETQYF
TRBV25-1	.	14	TRBJ2-1	.	TGTGCCAGCAGTAAGCCCTCAGGGTACAATGAGCAGTTCTTC	CASSKPSGYNEQFF
TRBV12-3/TRBV12-4	.	14	TRBJ2-7	.	TGTGCCAGCAGTTTAGTGTTAGGGGTCCACGAGCAGTACTTC	CASSLVLGVHEQYF
TRBV7-9	TRBD1	13	TRBJ2-7	.	TGTGCCAGCAGCCGGGGACAGCTTGACGAGCAGTACTTC	CASSRGQLDEQYF
TRBV4-1	TRBD1	15	TRBJ1-1	few	TGCGCCAGCAGTCCTACGGACAGGTTGAACACTGAAGCTTTCTTT	CASSPTDRLNTEAFF
TRBV20-1	.	13	TRBJ1-3	.	TGCAGTGCTAGCGGGAGTTCTGGAAACACCATATATTTT	CSASGSSGNTIYF
TRBV5-1	TRBD2	18	TRBJ2-1	.	TGCGCCAGCAGCTCCCGGACTAGCGGGGCCCACAGGTACAATGAGCAGTTCTTC	CASSSRTSGAHRYNEQFF
TRBV20-1	.	14	TRBJ2-3	.	TGCAGTGCTACAAGGACAAGGCGCACAGATACGCAGTATTTT	CSATRTRRTDTQYF
TRBV28	.	15	TRBJ1-5	few	TGTGCCAGCAGTTCAACAGACAGGATATATCGGCCCCAGCATTTT	CASSSTDRIYRPQHF
TRBV20-1	TRBD2	16	TRBJ2-3	.	TGCAGTGCTGAACTCCGGACTAGCGGGTACACAGATACGCAGTATTTT	CSAELRTSGYTDTQYF
TRBV6-1	.	15	TRBJ2-5	.	TGTGCCAGCAGTCCCCCCTTTGTGATCCAAGAGACCCAGTACTTC	CASSPPFVIQETQYF
TRBV7-6	.	13	TRBJ2-3	.	TGTGCCAGCCAGGGAGCGGACACAGATACGCAGTATTTT	CASQGADTDTQYF